The 21 T cell receptor beta chains below were found in one sample sequenced in a study of T cell changes during pregnancy in multiple sclerosis. TCRdb keeps only in-frame clones here, not all; method: immunoSEQ multiplex PCR. The sample yields tens of thousands of clones, approximately 92% seen once. This sample comprised peripheral blood, obtained after pregnancy. The receptors stem from a female donor with multiple sclerosis, enrolled in a pregnancy study.

This chain connects TRBV5-6 to TRBJ1-4; TRBD1 aligns across 7 bases. The CDR3 spans 14 residues. Germline lookup yields CDR1 SGHDT and CDR2 YYEEEE. V shed 4 bases and J 8 bases; nucleotides not matched to a gene: 8. The CDR3 coding sequence is TGTGCCAGCAGCCGACAGGGTTACAGGGAAAAACTGTTTTTT. Translating it yields CASSRQGYREKLFF.

The chain uses TRBV9 and TRBJ2-1; 9 bases are a match to TRBD2. The CDR3 contains 14 residues. Germline V lookup: CDR1 SGDLS, CDR2 YYNGEE. V dropped 2 bases and J dropped 8; count of bases not matched to a gene: 5. CDR3: CASSVGLADYEQFF. The CDR3 DNA reads as TGTGCCAGCAGCGTGGGACTAGCTGACTATGAGCAGTTCTTC.

The CDR3 sequence: CASSLVPSGSAFAGANVLTF. The CDR3, as DNA: TGTGCCAGCAGCTTAGTGCCCAGCGGGAGTGCCTTTGCTGGGGCCAACGTCCTGACTTTC. This rearrangement joins TRBV13 to TRBJ2-6; 8 bases are a match to TRBD2. The CDR3 has 20 amino acids. Trimming removed 1 base from V and 2 bases from J; junction bases left unmatched: 13. Germline loops: CDR1 PRHDT, CDR2 FYEKMQ (reference sequence).

V and J are TRBV11-2 and TRBJ2-7; D gene uncertain. Germline V gene data show CDR1 as SGHAT and CDR2 as FQNNGV. This CDR3 is 16 amino acids long. V lost 0 bases and J lost 0, with 12 bases in between. The CDR3 nucleotides are TGTGCCAGCAGCTTAGAAGTAGCCTTGGCCTCCTACGAGCAGTACTTC. Its translation: CASSLEVALASYEQYF.

The rearrangement uses TRBV19 and TRBJ1-1, with 7 bases aligning to TRBD1. The CDR3 spans 17 residues. V trimming: 6 bases; J trimming: 2 bases; junction bases outside the gene matches: 15. CDR1 is LNHDA, CDR2 SQIVND, per germline (reference sequence). The CDR3 region has the DNA TGTGCCAGTAGACCCTCCTGGAGGGACAGCTTTAACACTGAAGCTTTCTTT. Its protein product is CASRPSWRDSFNTEAFF.

The rearrangement joins TRBV4-3 to TRBJ1-6; TRBD1 might be the D (6 bases). With 4 bases removed from V and 3 bases from J, the gap between germline ends came to 13 bases. The CDR3 has 16 amino acids. The germline V gene encodes CDR1 LGHNA and CDR2 YSLEER. CDR3 in amino acids: CASSLGGGIYNSPLHF. CDR3 nucleotides: TGCGCCAGCAGCCTAGGGGGGGGGATCTATAATTCACCCCTCCACTTT.

The CDR3: CASSPNLGNQPQHF. The CDR3 coding sequence is TGCGCCAGCAGCCCAAACTTGGGCAATCAGCCCCAGCATTTT. The J gene is TRBJ1-5, the V gene TRBV5-1; D unresolved. V dropped 4 bases and J dropped 2 bases, with 10 bases sitting between them. In germline, CDR1 is SGHRS, CDR2 YFSETQ. This CDR3 comprises 14 residues.

J is TRBJ2-3 and V is TRBV27; tentative D call: TRBD1 (6 bases). CDR1 and CDR2 (germline): MNHEY, SMNVEV (reference sequence). Trimming removed 6 bases at V and 0 bases at J, with 16 bases between. The CDR3 extends over 16 amino acids. The DNA of the CDR3 is TGTGCCAGCAGATCCCCCACAGGGCATAGCACAGATACGCAGTATTTT. Translated, it gives CASRSPTGHSTDTQYF.

This chain joins TRBV5-1 and TRBJ1-1, with 9 bases matching TRBD1. From germline, CDR1 is SGHRS and CDR2 YFSETQ. J was trimmed by 4 bases and V by 4 bases; bases with no gene match: 5. CDR3 length: 14 residues. The CDR3 loop reads CASSLDRGGTEAFF. CDR3 bases: TGCGCCAGCAGCCTGGACAGGGGAGGCACTGAAGCTTTCTTT.

The chain employs TRBV5-1 and TRBJ1-1; no clear D gene. This CDR3 region has 12 residues. Germline CDR1 and CDR2: SGHRS and YFSETQ. V was shortened by 7 bases and J by 8 bases, with 15 bases between the two germline ends. In DNA, the CDR3 is TGCGCCAGCTCTCGGGAGCAACAAGAAGCTTTCTTT. Its translation: CASSREQQEAFF.

The chain employs TRBV10-1 and TRBJ1-2; possible D gene TRBD1, 6 bases. This CDR3 has 14 amino acids. CDR1 and CDR2 from the germline V gene are WNHNN and SYGVQD (reference sequence). The V end lost 5 bases, the J end lost 6 bases, and 16 bases lay between the germline ends. This CDR3 reads CASSLSSRGNGYTF. The CDR3 bases are TGCGCCAGCAGTCTCAGCTCCAGGGGAAATGGCTACACCTTC.

The CDR3: CASSLLQGNSGANVLTF. The CDR3 region has the DNA TGTGCCAGCAGCTTACTACAGGGGAACTCTGGGGCCAACGTCCTGACTTTC. J is TRBJ2-6 and V is TRBV7-3, with TRBD1 matching over 7 bases. CDR3 length: 17 amino acids. Germline-derived CDR1 and CDR2 are SGHTA and FQGTGA. V gave up 2 bases and J gave up 0 bases; unmatched junction bases: 4.

This chain joins TRBV10-3 and TRBJ2-2, with D maybe TRBD2 (5 bases). The V gene's germline CDR1 is ENHRY and CDR2 SYGVKD. V was cut by 2 bases and J by 6 bases, with 7 bases left in between. CDR3 size: 13 residues. The CDR3 loop reads CAISERESGELFF. Here the CDR3 DNA reads TGTGCCATCAGTGAGCGGGAATCCGGGGAGCTGTTTTTT.

This clone was counted between two and nine times. This chain links TRBV10-1 with TRBJ2-3, with 13 bases identical to TRBD2. Per germline, CDR1 WNHNN and CDR2 SYGVQD (reference sequence). This CDR3 contains 15 residues. V was pared by 5 bases and J by 5 bases, with 4 bases of the junction left unmatched. The CDR3 sequence: CASSILAGGVDTQYF. The CDR3 region has the DNA TGCGCCAGCAGTATACTAGCGGGAGGGGTAGATACGCAGTATTTT.

The V gene is TRBV7-9, the J gene TRBJ2-5; TRBD2 matches 10 bases. The CDR3 is 18 amino acids. Germline V gene data show CDR1 as SEHNR and CDR2 as FQNEAQ (reference sequence). V trimming: 1 base; J trimming: 1 base; junction bases outside the gene matches: 9. The CDR3 here is CASSLGRQRGGPQETQYF. The CDR3, as DNA: TGTGCCAGCAGCTTAGGTCGGCAGCGGGGGGGCCCCCAAGAGACCCAGTACTTC.

The rearrangement links TRBV6-4 to TRBJ2-3, with 10 bases lining up with TRBD1. The germline gives CDR1 MRHNA, CDR2 SNTAGT. The CDR3 has 15 residues. The junction had 5 bases not matched to a gene; V was cut back by 6 bases and J by 2 bases. The CDR3 nucleotides are TGTGCCAGCAGGCTGACAGGGGGCGTCACAGATACGCAGTATTTT. Translation gives CASRLTGGVTDTQYF.

The V call is TRBV27, the J call TRBJ1-6, with 8 nucleotides matching TRBD1. Germline loops: CDR1 MNHEY, CDR2 SMNVEV (reference sequence). The CDR3 spans 13 residues. J lost 11 bases, V lost 5 bases, and 5 bases had no gene match. CDR3 bases: TGTGCCAGCAGTCAAGGACAGGGTACACCCCTCCACTTT. This translates into CASSQGQGTPLHF.

This chain connects TRBV6-1 to TRBJ2-7, with 7 bases fitting TRBD1. This CDR3 contains 15 residues. The germline V gene has CDR1 MNHNS and CDR2 SASEGT. V trimming: 6 bases; J trimming: 1 base; junction bases outside the gene matches: 9. CDR3: CASRTMTGFSYEQYF. CDR3 nucleotide sequence: TGTGCCAGCAGGACGATGACAGGGTTTTCCTACGAGCAGTACTTC.

The chain couples TRBV9 to TRBJ1-6; 7 positions agree with TRBD1. The CDR3 has 17 amino acids. From germline, CDR1 is SGDLS and CDR2 YYNGEE. Trimming at V came to 4 bases and at J to 10 bases, leaving 17 bases not matched to a gene. The CDR3, as DNA: TGTGCCAGCAGCCAAAACAGGGGACCCGCCGACAGCTCACCCCTCCACTTT. The encoded protein is CASSQNRGPADSSPLHF.

The genes are TRBV30 and TRBJ1-4; perhaps TRBD1 as D (5 bases). CDR3 size: 14 residues. Deletions cut 5 bases from V and 7 bases from J, with 17 bases between. Germline V CDR1 and CDR2: GTSNPN, SVGIG (reference sequence). CDR3 DNA sequence: TGTGCCTGGGCAATCCAGGGTATAGGTGAAAAACTGTTTTTT. This translates into CAWAIQGIGEKLFF.

The chain carries TRBV18 and TRBJ2-5; no reliable D call. Germline CDR1 reads KGHSH; CDR2 reads LQKENI. Trimming cost V 3 bases and J 1 base, with 6 bases left between them. The CDR3 totals 13 residues. The CDR3 sequence is CASSPGSQETQYF. Here the CDR3 DNA reads TGTGCCAGCTCACCGGGCAGCCAAGAGACCCAGTACTTC.